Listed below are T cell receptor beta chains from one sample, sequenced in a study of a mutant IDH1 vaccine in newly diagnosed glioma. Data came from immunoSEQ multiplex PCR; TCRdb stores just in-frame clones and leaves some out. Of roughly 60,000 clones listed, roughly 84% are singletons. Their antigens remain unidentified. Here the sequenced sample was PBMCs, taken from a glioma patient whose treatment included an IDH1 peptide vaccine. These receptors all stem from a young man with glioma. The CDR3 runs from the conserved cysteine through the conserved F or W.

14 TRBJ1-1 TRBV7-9 CASSRKTENTEAFF
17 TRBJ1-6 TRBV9 CASSVGALANYNSPLHF
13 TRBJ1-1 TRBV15 CATSMIMNTEAFF
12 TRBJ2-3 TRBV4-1 CASSLDLAPQYF
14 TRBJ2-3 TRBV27 CASSSAGVTDTQYF
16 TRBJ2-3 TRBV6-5 CASSYYRSISTDTQYF
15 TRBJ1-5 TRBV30 CAWSVGGGRNQPQHF
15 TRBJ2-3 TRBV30 CAWSISGAYTDTQYF
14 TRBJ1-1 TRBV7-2 CASSSEVSSPGAFF
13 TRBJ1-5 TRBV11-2 CASSLEFGQPQHF
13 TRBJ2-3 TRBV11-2 CASSSPTADTQYF
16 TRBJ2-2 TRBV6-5 CASSYRREPNTGELFF
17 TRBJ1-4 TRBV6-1 CASSGSIGSGTNEKLFF
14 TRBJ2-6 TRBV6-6 CASKPGQGTNVLTF
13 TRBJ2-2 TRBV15 CATRLGPTGELFF
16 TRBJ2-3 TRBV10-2 CASSEWAGGPPDTQYF
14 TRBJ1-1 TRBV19 CASSSRGWNTEAFF
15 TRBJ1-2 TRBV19 CASKLRTGIRPGYTF
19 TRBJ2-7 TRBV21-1 CASSKDCGLAGGRSYEQYF
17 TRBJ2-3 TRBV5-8 CASTAGTGSLRTDTQYF
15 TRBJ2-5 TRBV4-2 CASSQEGGRQETQYF
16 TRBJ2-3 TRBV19 CASSIAITGGRDTQYF
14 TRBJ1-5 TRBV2 CASRGYFTNQPQHF
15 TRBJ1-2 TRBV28 CATDGGDRVYGGYTF
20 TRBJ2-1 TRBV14 CASSHAPGQPRRSSYNEQFF
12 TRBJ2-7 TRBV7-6 CASSGQGALQYF
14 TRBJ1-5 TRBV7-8 CASSSQGAGQPQHF
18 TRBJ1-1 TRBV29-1 CSAKPFQGARIGNTEAFF
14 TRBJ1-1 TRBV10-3 CAISDEASGTEAFF
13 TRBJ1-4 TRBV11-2 CASSLDLDEKLFF
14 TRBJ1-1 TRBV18 CASSSISDGTEAFF
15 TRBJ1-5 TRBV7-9 CASSWGGGTNQPQHF
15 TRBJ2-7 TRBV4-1 CASSPQGGGLYEQYF
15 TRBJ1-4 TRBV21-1 CASSKWETDNEKLFF
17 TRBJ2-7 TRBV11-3 CASSLIKRVRETYEQYF
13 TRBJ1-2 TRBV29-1 CSVSQGAARGYTF
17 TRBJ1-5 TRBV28 CASTRSSWAVNNQPQHF
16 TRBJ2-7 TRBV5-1 CASSLPGTGRIYEQYF
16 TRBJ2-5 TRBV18 CASSPRQVAGEETQYF
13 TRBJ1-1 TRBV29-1 CSVGWGGRTEAFF
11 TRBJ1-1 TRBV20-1 CSARDAGFAFF
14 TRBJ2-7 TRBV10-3 CAISRTSGAYEQYF
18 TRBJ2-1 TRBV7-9 CASSLPPLGTGGRNEQFF
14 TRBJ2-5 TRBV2 CASNFRGQGETQYF
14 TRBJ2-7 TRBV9 CASSVDGFSYEQYF
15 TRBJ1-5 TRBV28 CASLFMQGINQPQHF
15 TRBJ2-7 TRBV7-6 CASSLEDGSSYEQYF
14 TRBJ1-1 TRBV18 CASSLTGERSEAFF
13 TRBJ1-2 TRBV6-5 CASQQGFQRGYTF
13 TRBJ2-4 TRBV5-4 CASSLSVGDIQYF
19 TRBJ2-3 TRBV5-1 CASSLAVITSGFGTDTQYF
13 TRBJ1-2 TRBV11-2 CASSLQQNYGYTF
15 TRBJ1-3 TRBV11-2 CASSLDRNSGNTIYF